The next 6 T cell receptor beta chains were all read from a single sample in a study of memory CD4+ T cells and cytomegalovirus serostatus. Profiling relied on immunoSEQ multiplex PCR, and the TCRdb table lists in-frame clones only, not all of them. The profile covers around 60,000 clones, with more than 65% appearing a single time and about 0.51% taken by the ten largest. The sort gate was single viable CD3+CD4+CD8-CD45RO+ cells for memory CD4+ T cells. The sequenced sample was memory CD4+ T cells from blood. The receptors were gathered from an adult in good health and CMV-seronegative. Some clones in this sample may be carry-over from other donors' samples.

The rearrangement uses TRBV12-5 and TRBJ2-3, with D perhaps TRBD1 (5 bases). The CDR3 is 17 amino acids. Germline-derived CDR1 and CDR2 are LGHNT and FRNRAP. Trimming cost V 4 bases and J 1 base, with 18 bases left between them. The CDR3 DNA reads TGTGCTAGTGGTTCTGGAAATTTGGGGCCCGGCACAGATACGCAGTATTTT. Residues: CASGSGNLGPGTDTQYF.

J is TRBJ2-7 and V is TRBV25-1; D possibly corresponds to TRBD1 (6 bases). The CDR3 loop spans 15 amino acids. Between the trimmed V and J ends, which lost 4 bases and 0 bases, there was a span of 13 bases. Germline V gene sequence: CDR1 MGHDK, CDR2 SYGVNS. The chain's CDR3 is CASSGGQGSSYEQYF. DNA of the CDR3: TGTGCCAGCAGTGGGGGGCAGGGTAGCTCCTACGAGCAGTACTTC.

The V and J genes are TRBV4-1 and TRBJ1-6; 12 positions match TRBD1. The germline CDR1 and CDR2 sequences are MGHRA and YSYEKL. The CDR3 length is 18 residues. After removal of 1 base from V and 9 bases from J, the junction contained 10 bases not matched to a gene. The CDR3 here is CASSQVGSGQGARSPLHF. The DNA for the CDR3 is TGCGCCAGCAGCCAAGTGGGCTCGGGACAGGGGGCGCGTTCACCCCTCCACTTT.

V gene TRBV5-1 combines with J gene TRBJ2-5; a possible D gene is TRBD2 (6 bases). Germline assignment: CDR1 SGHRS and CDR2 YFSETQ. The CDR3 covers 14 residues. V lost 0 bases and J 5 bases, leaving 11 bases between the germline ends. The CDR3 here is CASSLAVGGETQYF. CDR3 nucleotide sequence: TGCGCCAGCAGCTTGGCCGTTGGAGGGGAGACCCAGTACTTC.

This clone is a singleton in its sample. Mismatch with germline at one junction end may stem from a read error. Here the CDR3 reads CASSSAGTAESF. In DNA form, the CDR3 reads TGTGCCAGCTCATCTGCCGGGACAGCCGAATCCTTC. This chain joins TRBV18 and TRBJ1-2, with TRBD1 matching 7 bases. CDR3 length: 12 residues. Germline CDR1 is KGHSH and CDR2 is LQKENI.

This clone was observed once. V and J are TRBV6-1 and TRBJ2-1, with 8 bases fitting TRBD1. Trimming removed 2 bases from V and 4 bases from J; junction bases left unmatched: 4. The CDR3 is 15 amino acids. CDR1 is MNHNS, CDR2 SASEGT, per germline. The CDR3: CASSERGDRYNEQFF. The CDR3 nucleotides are TGTGCCAGCAGTGAAAGGGGGGACAGGTACAATGAGCAGTTCTTC.